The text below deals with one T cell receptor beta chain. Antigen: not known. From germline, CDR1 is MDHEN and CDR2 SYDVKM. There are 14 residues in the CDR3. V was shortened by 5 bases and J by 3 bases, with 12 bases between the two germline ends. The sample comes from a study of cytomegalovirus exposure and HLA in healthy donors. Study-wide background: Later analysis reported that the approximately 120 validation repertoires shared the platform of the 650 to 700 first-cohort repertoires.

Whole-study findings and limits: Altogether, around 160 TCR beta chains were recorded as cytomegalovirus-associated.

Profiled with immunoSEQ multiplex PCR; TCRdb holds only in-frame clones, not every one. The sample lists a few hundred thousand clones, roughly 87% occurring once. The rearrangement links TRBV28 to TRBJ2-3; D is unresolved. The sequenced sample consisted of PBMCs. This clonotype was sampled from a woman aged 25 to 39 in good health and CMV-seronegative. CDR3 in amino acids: CASSAGVGTDTQYF. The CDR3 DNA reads TGTGCCAGCAGTGCCGGAGTCGGTACAGATACGCAGTATTTT.